These T cell receptor beta chains were read from a single sample in a study of post-analysis software for immune sequencing data. TCRdb re-called the PCR reads through MiXCR, storing one row per CDR3 protein. The sample yields roughly 650,000 distinct CDR3 sequences, around 64% seen once. The sample was blood. Receptor source: a girl between 2 and 10 years old with multiple sclerosis. CDR3s include the opening cysteine and the closing phenylalanine or tryptophan. A D gene is named only where the DNA matches it firmly. The size of a clone is reported for some rows only, either as once, few or many, or as a class for expanded clones.

cdr3_aa,cdr3_nt,v_call,j_call,d_call,clone_size
CASSFWTSGRTGDTQYF,TGTGCCAGCAGCTTCTGGACTAGCGGGAGAACGGGAGATACGCAGTATTTT,TRBV7-9,TRBJ2-3,TRBD2,-
CASSARAGGGNEQFF,TGTGCCAGCAGTGCAAGGGCGGGGGGAGGGAATGAGCAGTTCTTC,TRBV6-6,TRBJ2-1,TRBD2,-
CSARGALVRYGYTF,TGCAGTGCTAGGGGGGCTCTGGTGCGATATGGCTACACCTTC,TRBV20-1,TRBJ1-2,-,-
CASSLARQKLSGRPGNEQFF,TGTGCCAGCAGCTTAGCGCGACAAAAGCTCTCGGGACGGCCTGGAAATGAGCAGTTCTTC,TRBV7-2,TRBJ2-1,-,-
CSATRGSSYNEQFF,TGCAGTGCTACTCGGGGGAGCTCCTACAATGAGCAGTTCTTC,TRBV20-1,TRBJ2-1,-,few
CASARGSSGANVLTF,TGTGCCAGCGCGAGAGGGTCTTCTGGGGCCAACGTCCTGACTTTC,TRBV2,TRBJ2-6,-,-
CASSGGHQETQYF,TGCGCCAGCAGCGGGGGACACCAAGAGACCCAGTACTTC,TRBV10-1,TRBJ2-5,-,-
CASSGRESSDEQYF,TGCGCCAGCAGCGGCCGGGAGTCCAGTGACGAGCAGTACTTC,TRBV5-1,TRBJ2-7,-,few
CASSLGQRLGYTF,TGTGCCAGCAGCTTGGGACAGAGGCTCGGCTACACCTTC,TRBV7-9,TRBJ1-2,TRBD1,-
CASSQGFTQYF,TGTGCCAGCAGTCAGGGCTTTACGCAGTATTTT,TRBV6-6,TRBJ2-3,-,-
CASSVGHNYEQYF,TGTGCCAGCAGCGTAGGACATAACTACGAGCAGTACTTC,TRBV9,TRBJ2-7,-,-
CASSLKVKGAGGRTYEQYF,TGTGCCAGCAGCTTAAAAGTTAAGGGAGCGGGAGGGCGAACCTACGAGCAGTACTTC,TRBV11-2,TRBJ2-7,TRBD2,few
CASSLRGARADVQYF,TGTGCCAGCAGTTTAAGGGGGGCGCGGGCAGATGTGCAGTATTTT,TRBV12-3/TRBV12-4,TRBJ2-3,-,-
CSARPGASTDTQYF,TGCAGTGCTAGACCGGGGGCCTCCACAGATACGCAGTATTTT,TRBV20-1,TRBJ2-3,-,-
CASSPEWRRTYQETQYF,TGTGCCAGCAGCCCCGAGTGGAGACGGACGTACCAAGAGACCCAGTACTTC,TRBV5-5,TRBJ2-5,-,-
CSASSGRRETQYF,TGCAGTGCTTCTAGCGGGAGACGGGAGACCCAGTACTTC,TRBV20-1,TRBJ2-5,TRBD2,-
CSVPDPIGTQYF,TGCAGCGTCCCGGACCCGATTGGGACCCAGTACTTC,TRBV29-1,TRBJ2-5,-,few
CATKPGQGNEQFF,TGTGCCACTAAGCCGGGACAGGGTAATGAGCAGTTCTTC,TRBV5-4,TRBJ2-1,TRBD1,-
CASSFSAAGSTDTQYF,TGTGCCAGCAGTTTTTCCGCGGCGGGAAGCACAGATACGCAGTATTTT,TRBV27,TRBJ2-3,-,-
CASNLNRGWSYNEQFF,TGCGCCAGCAACTTAAACAGGGGGTGGTCCTACAATGAGCAGTTCTTC,TRBV5-1,TRBJ2-1,TRBD1,-
CSVSPSFGGETQYF,TGCAGCGTTTCCCCCTCGTTTGGTGGCGAGACCCAGTACTTC,TRBV29-1,TRBJ2-5,-,few
CATSDGQGKNTIYF,TGTGCCACCAGTGACGGACAGGGGAAAAACACCATATATTTT,TRBV24-1,TRBJ1-3,TRBD1,-
CASSLVRGLLQPQHF,TGTGCCAGCAGCTTGGTGAGGGGGTTACTTCAGCCCCAGCATTTT,TRBV5-8,TRBJ1-5,-,few
CASPALDRVGGEQFF,TGTGCCAGCCCAGCCCTCGACAGGGTAGGCGGTGAGCAGTTCTTC,TRBV7-9,TRBJ2-1,TRBD1,once
CSARGIPSSYNEQFF,TGCAGTGCTAGAGGTATTCCGAGCTCCTACAATGAGCAGTTCTTC,TRBV20-1,TRBJ2-1,-,-
CASSVPLGRDYGYTF,TGTGCCAGCAGCGTCCCCCTCGGCAGGGACTATGGCTACACCTTC,TRBV9,TRBJ1-2,-,few
CASSRFTSGNDNEQFF,TGTGCCAGCAGTCGTTTCACTAGCGGGAATGATAATGAGCAGTTCTTC,TRBV12-3/TRBV12-4,TRBJ2-1,TRBD2,-
CASSGTANTGAFF,TGTGCCAGCAGTGGGACAGCGAACACTGGAGCTTTCTTT,TRBV6-6,TRBJ1-1,TRBD1,-
CASSTRMTEAFF,TGTGCCAGCAGCACTAGGATGACTGAAGCTTTCTTT,TRBV12-3/TRBV12-4,TRBJ1-1,-,-
CASSYKKGEGGETQYF,TGTGCCAGCAGTTATAAAAAAGGGGAGGGAGGAGAGACCCAGTACTTC,TRBV6-6,TRBJ2-5,TRBD2,-
CASSPRVSKDTQYF,TGTGCCAGCAGTCCCCGGGTCAGTAAAGATACGCAGTATTTT,TRBV12-3/TRBV12-4,TRBJ2-3,-,-
CASSEEYNEQFF,TGCGCCAGCAGTGAGGAGTACAATGAGCAGTTCTTC,TRBV10-2,TRBJ2-1,-,-
CASSPTDQETQYF,TGTGCCAGCAGCCCGACCGACCAAGAGACCCAGTACTTC,TRBV5-6,TRBJ2-5,-,-
CSVGAGYSYEQYF,TGCAGCGTTGGGGCAGGGTACTCCTACGAGCAGTACTTC,TRBV29-1,TRBJ2-7,-,-
CASSFGVRTAVSGANVLTF,TGTGCCAGCAGCTTCGGGGTCCGGACGGCAGTCTCTGGGGCCAACGTCCTGACTTTC,TRBV11-3,TRBJ2-6,-,-
CSATLAGVGSDEQFF,TGCAGTGCTACACTAGCGGGAGTAGGTAGCGATGAGCAGTTCTTC,TRBV20-1,TRBJ2-1,TRBD2,-
CASSSNFKQGLGGNEQFF,TGCGCCAGCAGCTCCAATTTTAAACAGGGATTGGGAGGCAATGAGCAGTTCTTC,TRBV5-1,TRBJ2-1,-,-
CASSLGLRGRNEQFF,TGTGCCAGCAGTTTGGGGCTTAGGGGTAGGAATGAGCAGTTCTTC,TRBV12-3/TRBV12-4,TRBJ2-1,-,-
CASSLAFPSGDNEQFF,TGTGCCAGCAGTTTAGCTTTCCCCTCGGGGGACAATGAGCAGTTCTTC,TRBV12-3/TRBV12-4,TRBJ2-1,-,-
CASSLFGGTSGGQETQYF,TGTGCCAGCAGTTTATTCGGGGGGACTAGCGGGGGCCAAGAGACCCAGTACTTC,TRBV27,TRBJ2-5,TRBD2,few
CASSQGGVLAKNIQYF,TGCGCCAGCAGCCAAGGAGGGGTTCTAGCCAAAAACATTCAGTACTTC,TRBV4-3,TRBJ2-4,-,many
CAICSGPGETQYF,TGTGCCATCTGTTCAGGTCCGGGGGAGACCCAGTACTTC,TRBV10-3,TRBJ2-5,-,-
CSAPRDRGTDTQYF,TGCAGTGCTCCCCGGGACAGGGGAACAGATACGCAGTATTTT,TRBV20-1,TRBJ2-3,TRBD1,-
CASSVAGTGGYNEQFF,TGTGCCAGCAGCGTAGCTGGTACAGGGGGCTACAATGAGCAGTTCTTC,TRBV9,TRBJ2-1,TRBD1,once
CATSEGQGREQFF,TGTGCCACCAGCGAGGGACAGGGAAGAGAGCAGTTCTTC,TRBV15,TRBJ2-1,TRBD1,-
CSARDSLLAGGPHEQFF,TGCAGTGCTAGAGATAGCCTACTAGCGGGAGGGCCCCATGAGCAGTTCTTC,TRBV20-1,TRBJ2-1,TRBD2,-
CSVEGTAKNIQYF,TGCAGCGTTGAAGGGACGGCCAAAAACATTCAGTACTTC,TRBV29-1,TRBJ2-4,-,-
CASRERYDTEAFF,TGTGCCAGCAGGGAGAGGTACGACACTGAAGCTTTCTTT,TRBV6-2/TRBV6-3,TRBJ1-1,-,-
CSASLGRVAGEQYF,TGCAGTGCTAGCCTGGGCAGGGTGGCGGGCGAGCAGTACTTC,TRBV20-1,TRBJ2-7,-,-
CASSYYQGAGLNSPLHF,TGTGCCAGCAGTTACTACCAGGGAGCGGGATTGAATTCACCCCTCCACTTT,TRBV6-5,TRBJ1-6,-,-
CASDRGGEQYF,TGTGCCTCGGACAGGGGAGGCGAGCAGTACTTC,TRBV2,TRBJ2-7,TRBD1,-
CASSGGTGLQETQYF,TGCGCCAGCAGCGGGGGGACAGGCCTACAAGAGACCCAGTACTTC,TRBV5-1,TRBJ2-5,TRBD1,-
CASSLITSGRKYTQYF,TGTGCCAGCAGCCTTATCACTAGCGGGCGCAAGTATACGCAGTATTTT,TRBV5-5,TRBJ2-3,TRBD2,-